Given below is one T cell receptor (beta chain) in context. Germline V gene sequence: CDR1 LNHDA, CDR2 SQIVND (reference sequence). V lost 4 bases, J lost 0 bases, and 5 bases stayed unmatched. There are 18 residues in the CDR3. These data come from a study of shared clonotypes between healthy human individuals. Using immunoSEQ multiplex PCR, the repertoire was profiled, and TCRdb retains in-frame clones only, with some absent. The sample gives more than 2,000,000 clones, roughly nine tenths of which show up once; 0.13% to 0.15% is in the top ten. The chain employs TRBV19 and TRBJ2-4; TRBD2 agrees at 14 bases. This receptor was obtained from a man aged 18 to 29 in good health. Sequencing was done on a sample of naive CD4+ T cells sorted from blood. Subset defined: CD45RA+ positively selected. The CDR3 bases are TGTGCCAGTAGTACGACTAGCGGGAGGGCCCTAGCCAAAAACATTCAGTACTTC. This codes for CASSTTSGRALAKNIQYF.